This TCR beta chain was identified in a study of STAT3 mutations in large granular lymphocyte leukemia. Overall study: Over half of T-LGLL patients had one or more immunosuppressive regimens.

Details on this clone: The target antigen is unknown.

CDR1 is GTSNPN, CDR2 SVGIG, per germline (reference sequence). CDR3 length: 13 amino acids. V lost 5 bases, J lost 7 bases, and 2 bases stayed unmatched. General study findings and limits: At least one immunodominant TCR beta clonotype appeared in every T-cell large granular lymphocyte leukemia patient. Some patients had persisting codominant clonotypes that could mask small clones. Clonal expansion was inferred from samples taken at other timepoints. In several patients, dominant TCR clone burden exceeded STAT3 mutant burden, suggesting STAT3 mutation arose secondarily.

Sequencing was performed with immunoSEQ multiplex PCR; in TCRdb, only in-frame clones are kept and a portion is missing. The table shows 20,000 to 30,000 clones, with over 90% occurring only once. The specimen was peripheral blood mononuclear cells. The chain has TRBV30 and TRBJ2-2; 12 bases are shared with TRBD2. The clonotype comes from a man aged 40-49 years with T-cell large granular lymphocyte leukemia. Some clones in this sample may be carry-over from other donors' samples. CDR3 sequence: CAWGLAGFGELFF. CDR3 DNA: TGTGCCTGGGGACTAGCGGGGTTCGGGGAGCTGTTTTTT.